The 15 T cell receptor beta chains given below trace back to one sample, sequenced in a study of blood T cell repertoires in COVID-19. Repertoires were generated with immunoSEQ multiplex PCR, while TCRdb's copy carries only in-frame clones and drops some. The data show about 94,000 clones, 80% to 85% seen once. The source material was peripheral blood. The source of these receptors is a man between 60 and 70 years old with acute or convalescent COVID-19.

The chain joins TRBV6-2 or TRBV6-3 to TRBJ1-5, with 9 bases lining up with TRBD1. Looked up from germline, CDR1 is MNHEY and CDR2 is SVGEGT. J was trimmed by 8 bases and V by 3 bases; bases with no gene match: 8. This CDR3 has 15 amino acids. The CDR3 DNA is TGTGCCAGCAGTTATCACAGGGGGCCCGGTGAGCCCCAGCATTTT. Translation: CASSYHRGPGEPQHF.

V and J are TRBV11-2 and TRBJ1-1; TRBD1 matches at 9 bases. The germline gives CDR1 SGHAT, CDR2 FQNNGV. This CDR3 has 14 amino acids. The V segment lost 4 bases and the J segment 5 bases; nucleotides outside the gene matches: 5. The CDR3 protein is CASSSTGGRTEAFF. The CDR3 bases are TGTGCCAGCAGCTCTACAGGGGGCAGGACTGAAGCTTTCTTT.

This clone was observed a few times. The chain recombines TRBV6-5 with TRBJ2-1; 8 bases fit TRBD1. Germline trimming cut 5 bases from V and 14 bases from J; bases unmatched to any gene: 8. The CDR3 is 12 amino acids. CDR1 is MNHEY and CDR2 is SVGAGI in the germline V gene. CDR3 nucleotides: TGTGCCAGCAGTCTCCTCGGACAGGGAGAGTTCTTC. It encodes CASSLLGQGEFF.

V gene TRBV15 combines with J gene TRBJ1-5; possibly TRBD1 for D (5 bases). The CDR3 extends over 15 amino acids. Trimming pared 0 bases from V and 2 bases from J, leaving 8 bases between. Germline V lookup: CDR1 LNHNV, CDR2 YYDKDF (reference sequence). CDR3 bases: TGTGCCACCAGCAGAGACAGGGAGGGCAATCAGCCCCAGCATTTT. It codes for CATSRDREGNQPQHF.

This clone was detected once. The V gene is TRBV24-1, the J gene TRBJ1-5; D remains ambiguous. The CDR3 is made up of 14 amino acids. The germline V and J ends were trimmed by 7 bases and 7 bases, with 16 bases remaining between them. Germline V gives CDR1 KGHDR, CDR2 SFDVKD. Here the CDR3 DNA reads TGTGCCACCAGCTCGAGTTTCAGTAGCCAGCCCCAGCATTTT. It specifies CATSSSFSSQPQHF.

This rearrangement joins TRBV18 to TRBJ1-2, with TRBD1 matching over 7 bases. J was trimmed by 1 base and V by 4 bases; bases with no gene match: 0. Germline V gene lookup returns CDR1 KGHSH and CDR2 LQKENI. This CDR3 has 13 amino acids. The chain's CDR3 is CASSRDSNYGYTF. The CDR3 DNA sequence: TGTGCCAGCTCACGGGACAGTAACTATGGCTACACCTTC.

This clone turned up a few times. The V and J genes are TRBV12-3 or TRBV12-4 and TRBJ1-3; D perhaps matches TRBD1 (5 bases). The CDR3 is 13 amino acids. V lost 7 bases, J lost 4 bases, and 11 bases lay in between. CDR3 DNA sequence: TGTGCCAGCACCCCGGGGGAAGGAAACACCATATATTTT. Its protein is CASTPGEGNTIYF.

The J gene is TRBJ1-4, the V gene TRBV15, with 7 positions matching TRBD1. The CDR3 length is 15 residues. Germline V gene data show CDR1 as LNHNV and CDR2 as YYDKDF (reference sequence). V trimming: 0 bases; J trimming: 8 bases; junction bases outside the gene matches: 6. CDR3: CATSRDQGGNEKLFF. The CDR3 bases are TGTGCCACCAGCAGAGATCAAGGGGGCAACGAAAAACTGTTTTTT.

The chain uses TRBV3-1 (or the pseudogene TRBV3-2) and TRBJ1-6; 9 bases are shared with TRBD1. CDR1 LGHDT and CDR2 YNNKEL come from the germline V gene (reference sequence). The CDR3 covers 15 residues. After removal of 1 base from V and 13 bases from J, the junction contained 8 bases not matched to a gene. As DNA, the CDR3 is TGTGCCAGCAGCCAAGCATTACAGGGGGCTGCCCCCCTCCACTTT. As protein: CASSQALQGAAPLHF.

The V and J genes are TRBV27 and TRBJ1-6; D is perhaps TRBD1 (6 bases). V was pared by 6 bases and J by 1 base, with 13 bases between. In germline, CDR1 is MNHEY, CDR2 SMNVEV (reference sequence). The CDR3 runs to 16 residues. The CDR3 sequence: CASRLNRDSYNSPLHF. The CDR3 DNA reads TGTGCCAGCAGATTAAACAGGGATTCCTATAATTCACCCCTCCACTTT.

The rearrangement links TRBV30 to TRBJ1-1; D ambiguous. CDR3 length: 13 amino acids. V lost 4 bases to trimming and J lost 1 base, with 10 bases between them. Looked up from germline, CDR1 is GTSNPN and CDR2 is SVGIG (reference sequence). In DNA, the CDR3 is TGTGCCTGGACCTGGGGAGGGAACACTGAAGCTTTCTTT. This sequence encodes CAWTWGGNTEAFF.

This chain connects TRBV7-9 to TRBJ2-7; D unresolved. Per the germline V gene, CDR1 is SEHNR and CDR2 is FQNEAQ (reference sequence). V was shortened by 3 bases and J by 4 bases, with 7 bases between the two germline ends. This CDR3 region has 12 residues. CDR3 nucleotide sequence: TGTGCCAGCAGCTTTGGGCAGTACGAGCAGTACTTC. It is translated as CASSFGQYEQYF.

The V and J genes are TRBV4-1 and TRBJ1-2, with a weak D call TRBD1 (6 bases). The CDR3 totals 14 residues. Per germline, CDR1 MGHRA and CDR2 YSYEKL. V lost 0 bases, J lost 4 bases, and 9 bases lay in between. CDR3 protein: CASSQDLTGYGYTF. The CDR3 DNA sequence: TGCGCCAGCAGCCAAGACTTGACAGGCTATGGCTACACCTTC.

This clone was picked up one time. The chain combines TRBV27 with TRBJ2-1; D might be TRBD2 (7 bases). Trimming removed 3 bases at V and 2 bases at J, with 14 bases between. The CDR3 runs to 16 residues. CDR1 is MNHEY and CDR2 is SMNVEV in the germline V gene (reference sequence). This chain's CDR3 is CASSFVGGATYNEQFF. DNA for the CDR3: TGTGCCAGCAGTTTTGTGGGGGGGGCCACCTACAATGAGCAGTTCTTC.

The chain couples TRBV6-5 to TRBJ1-3, with D unclear. CDR3 length equals 16 residues. Trimming left V 2 bases short and J 0 bases short, with 11 bases between. From germline, CDR1 is MNHEY and CDR2 SVGAGI. The CDR3 region has the DNA TGTGCCAGCAGTTACGATCTGAGCGGCTCTGGAAACACCATATATTTT. It yields the protein CASSYDLSGSGNTIYF.